This TCR beta chain was sequenced during a study of blood T cell repertoires in COVID-19. Study-wide background: The samples span acute and convalescent COVID-19 from the United States, Italy and Spain.

CDR3 length: 16 residues. The V and J ends lost 3 bases and 0 bases respectively, with 9 bases between them. Germline CDR1 is LGHDT and CDR2 is YNNKEL (reference sequence). As originally analysed: For nucleated cells, counts were estimated from reference gene primer amplification. Repertoires were generated with immunoSEQ multiplex PCR, while TCRdb's copy carries only in-frame clones and drops some. V and J calls and clone size are as listed in that table; D and trimming were resolved from the DNA. This table has about 140,000 clones, approximately 86% appearing once. Sequenced: peripheral blood. This chain links TRBV3-1 (or the pseudogene TRBV3-2) with TRBJ1-6; the D is unclear. The sequence derives from a woman between 55 and 75 years old with acute or convalescent COVID-19. Written as DNA, the CDR3 is TGTGCCAGCAGCCATGCGGGCAGCTCCTATAATTCACCCCTCCACTTT. The encoded protein is CASSHAGSSYNSPLHF.